The 24 T cell receptor beta chains below all came from one sample that was sequenced in a study of beta chain features in type 1 diabetes. Of the isolated RNA, all was reverse transcribed, and so the sequenced material was expressed TCRB transcripts. Sequencing used immunoSEQ multiplex PCR; TCRdb keeps in-frame clones, though not all of them. The profile shows 160,000 or so clones, approximately 10% of them singletons. Sequencing was done on a sample of central memory CD4+ T cells from blood. The receptors stem from a man aged 18 to 30 in good health.

The sample holds a few counts of this clone. This chain connects TRBV7-2 to TRBJ2-3; D remains ambiguous. The CDR3 is 15 amino acids. V gave up 1 base and J gave up 2 bases, with 10 bases separating them. The germline CDR1 and CDR2 sequences are SGHTA and FQGNSA. The CDR3: CASSLVGRVTDTQYF. In nucleotides, the CDR3 is TGTGCCAGCAGCTTAGTCGGACGGGTCACAGATACGCAGTATTTT.

On this clone itself: This sample includes further DNA sequences coding for the same CDR3. The chain is built from TRBV5-1 and TRBJ2-3, with 7 bases fitting TRBD1. CDR3 size: 15 residues. Trimming at V came to 0 bases and at J to 2 bases, leaving 3 bases not matched to a gene. Germline values: CDR1 SGHRS, CDR2 YFSETQ. The CDR3 DNA reads as TGCGCCAGCAGCTTGGGACAGGGTGACACAGATACGCAGTATTTT. Residues: CASSLGQGDTDTQYF.

This chain uses TRBV14 with TRBJ1-4; D may be TRBD1 (6 bases). The CDR3 extends over 13 amino acids. V dropped 4 bases and J dropped 8 bases, with 11 bases sitting between them. Germline V gene data show CDR1 as SGHDN and CDR2 as FVKESK. The DNA for the CDR3 is TGTGCCAGCAGCCGGGGCAGGGGCGAAAAACTGTTTTTT. As protein: CASSRGRGEKLFF.

The J gene is TRBJ1-1, the V gene TRBV14; D unresolved. This CDR3 has 13 amino acids. Germline V CDR1 and CDR2: SGHDN, FVKESK. Trimming shortened V by 5 bases and J by 4 bases, and 11 bases separated the two germline ends. This chain's CDR3 is CASSFTVGTEAFF. The DNA for the CDR3 is TGTGCCAGCAGCTTTACAGTGGGCACTGAAGCTTTCTTT.

The rearrangement links TRBV14 to TRBJ2-3, with TRBD1 matching over 7 bases. V lost 0 bases to trimming and J lost 4 bases; unmatched junction nucleotides: 1. There are 14 residues in the CDR3. Germline V gene data show CDR1 as SGHDN and CDR2 as FVKESK. The DNA for the CDR3 is TGTGCCAGCAGCCAAGAGCAGGGGGCAGATACGCAGTATTTT. Protein product: CASSQEQGADTQYF.

This clone was counted only a few times. The chain has TRBV7-3 and TRBJ2-3, with 11 bases that match TRBD1. V dropped 3 bases and J dropped 3; count of bases not matched to a gene: 2. There are 15 residues in the CDR3. Per the germline V gene, CDR1 is SGHTA and CDR2 is FQGTGA. This chain's CDR3 is CASSLGQGETDTQYF. CDR3 coding DNA: TGTGCCAGCAGCTTGGGACAGGGGGAGACAGATACGCAGTATTTT.

This clone was counted between two and nine times. The chain uses TRBV6-1 and TRBJ2-2, with D perhaps matching TRBD2 (6 bases). Trimming took 8 bases from V and 4 from J, leaving 11 bases between them. The CDR3 extends over 13 amino acids. Germline values: CDR1 MNHNS, CDR2 SASEGT. The DNA for the CDR3 is TGTGCCAGCGAACGGGAGAGCACCGGGGAGCTGTTTTTT. Translated, it gives CASERESTGELFF.

The chain employs TRBV6-5 and TRBJ2-5, with D possibly being TRBD1 or TRBD2 (6 bases each). V lost 5 bases and J 4 bases, leaving 17 bases between the germline ends. This CDR3 is 15 amino acids long. Germline CDR1 is MNHEY and CDR2 is SVGAGI. The CDR3 region is CASSNQGGQIETQYF. The CDR3 region has the DNA TGTGCCAGCAGTAATCAAGGGGGGCAGATAGAGACCCAGTACTTC.

The V gene is TRBV15, the J gene TRBJ1-3; 9 bases map to TRBD1. This CDR3 contains 18 residues. CDR1 is LNHNV and CDR2 is YYDKDF in the germline V gene (reference sequence). J was trimmed by 7 bases and V by 0 bases; bases with no gene match: 13. The CDR3 coding sequence is TGTGCCACCAGCAGAGATCCGGGGACAGGGCATTCGCAGAACACCATATATTTT. Protein sequence: CATSRDPGTGHSQNTIYF.

V gene TRBV9 combines with J gene TRBJ2-6; TRBD1 aligns across 7 bases. CDR3 size: 16 residues. The trim removed 4 bases at V and 0 bases at J, leaving 4 bases unmatched. Germline V lookup: CDR1 SGDLS, CDR2 YYNGEE. DNA for the CDR3: TGTGCCAGCAGCCGGGACAGTTACTCTGGGGCCAACGTCCTGACTTTC. Translated: CASSRDSYSGANVLTF.

The genes are TRBV27 and TRBJ2-3, with a weak D call TRBD1 (5 bases). The CDR3 is 16 amino acids. V lost 5 bases, J lost 2 bases, and 17 bases lay in between. The germline V gene has CDR1 MNHEY and CDR2 SMNVEV (reference sequence). CDR3 in amino acids: CASSPQGKALTDTQYF. The CDR3 DNA follows: TGTGCCAGCAGTCCCCAGGGTAAAGCCCTCACAGATACGCAGTATTTT.

The rearrangement uses TRBV10-3 and TRBJ1-2; D unclear. The V end was cut by 6 bases, the J end by 8 bases, with 13 bases between. This CDR3 region has 12 residues. Germline V gene lookup returns CDR1 ENHRY and CDR2 SYGVKD. The CDR3 DNA reads as TGTGCCATCAGGCAGGCTAACGAAGGCTACACCTTC. This encodes CAIRQANEGYTF.

The chain recombines TRBV9 with TRBJ2-2, with D unclear. The CDR3 consists of 16 residues. With 0 bases removed from V and 2 bases from J, the gap between germline ends came to 11 bases. Germline V gene lookup returns CDR1 SGDLS and CDR2 YYNGEE. The CDR3 DNA reads TGTGCCAGCAGCGTAGTGAAGCGAGGCAACACCGGGGAGCTGTTTTTT. This sequence encodes CASSVVKRGNTGELFF.

This chain links TRBV11-3 with TRBJ2-1; 7 positions agree with TRBD2. CDR3 length: 18 amino acids. Germline V gene lookup returns CDR1 SGHNT and CDR2 YENEEA. After removal of 4 bases from V and 0 bases from J, the junction contained 12 bases not matched to a gene. CDR3 amino acids: CASSSRPAGSSSYNEQFF. As DNA, the CDR3 is TGTGCCAGCAGCTCACGCCCAGCGGGGTCTAGCTCCTACAATGAGCAGTTCTTC.

This clone was counted a few times. V usage is TRBV7-2 and J usage is TRBJ1-1; TRBD1 matches at 7 bases. V was clipped by 1 base and J by 2 bases; unmatched bases: 4. This CDR3 contains 15 residues. Germline V lookup: CDR1 SGHTA, CDR2 FQGNSA. CDR3 in DNA: TGTGCCAGCAGCTTAGAGGACAGGATAAACACTGAAGCTTTCTTT. This translates into CASSLEDRINTEAFF.

The chain links TRBV15 to TRBJ2-5, with D perhaps matching TRBD1 or TRBD2 (5 bases each). Trimming stripped 11 bases from V and 2 bases from J, with 15 bases between. This CDR3 region has 13 residues. Germline V gives CDR1 LNHNV, CDR2 YYDKDF (reference sequence). Written as DNA, the CDR3 is TGTGCCTCCCGAGAGGGGTCTCAAGAGACCCAGTACTTC. This gives the protein CASREGSQETQYF.

This clone was counted between two and nine times. This chain connects TRBV30 to TRBJ1-2; D is ambiguous. Trimming cost V 0 bases and J 8 bases, with 13 bases left between them. CDR3 length: 13 residues. Germline V gene data show CDR1 as GTSNPN and CDR2 as SVGIG (reference sequence). The CDR3 here is CAWSVLEGFGYTF. The CDR3 nucleotides read TGTGCCTGGAGTGTACTGGAAGGGTTCGGCTACACCTTC.

This sequence joins TRBV18 and TRBJ2-3; D call uncertain. V lost 1 base, J lost 1 base, and 6 bases lay in between. The CDR3 length is 14 residues. Germline values: CDR1 KGHSH, CDR2 LQKENI. This CDR3 reads CASSPLPGTDTQYF. In nucleotides, the CDR3 is TGTGCCAGCTCACCACTCCCAGGCACAGATACGCAGTATTTT.

The chain joins TRBV28 to TRBJ2-6, with D possibly matching TRBD2 (6 bases). The length of the CDR3 is 16 residues. Germline CDR1 reads MDHEN; CDR2 reads SYDVKM. The V and J ends lost 6 bases and 8 bases respectively, with 20 bases between them. The CDR3 nucleotides read TGTGCCAGCAGCTCCCCCGGGACTGTGGGCACCAACGTCCTGACTTTC. Residues: CASSSPGTVGTNVLTF.

This clone was detected a few times. The junction departs from germline at one end; a sequencing error may be responsible. V is TRBV2 and J is TRBJ1-6; D gene ambiguous. The CDR3 is 15 amino acids. Looked up from germline, CDR1 is SNHLY and CDR2 is FYNNEI. CDR3 in amino acids: CASRASEGYYSPLHF. In DNA, the CDR3 is TGTGCCAGCAGGGCCTCAGAGGGCTATTATTCACCCCTCCACTTT.

In this sample, this clone turned up a few times. The CDR3 is CASSLGVPGQGLETQYF. The DNA for the CDR3 is TGTGCCAGCAGCTTAGGTGTCCCGGGACAGGGTCTAGAGACCCAGTACTTC. V usage is TRBV7-7 and J usage is TRBJ2-5; 9 positions match TRBD1. The CDR3 consists of 17 residues. V lost 1 base to trimming and J lost 4 bases; unmatched junction nucleotides: 10. Germline V gene data show CDR1 as SSHAT and CDR2 as FNYEAQ (reference sequence).

V is TRBV27 and J is TRBJ1-1; no reliable D call. There are 15 residues in the CDR3. Trimming took 4 bases from V and 1 from J, leaving 13 bases between them. Germline loops: CDR1 MNHEY, CDR2 SMNVEV (reference sequence). Here the CDR3 DNA reads TGTGCCAGCAGTTGGGCAGGCCTATCGAACACTGAAGCTTTCTTT. Residues: CASSWAGLSNTEAFF.

The chain combines TRBV6-5 with TRBJ1-1; D not resolved. The length of the CDR3 is 13 residues. V was shortened by 7 bases and J by 7 bases, with 16 bases between the two germline ends. Germline loops: CDR1 MNHEY, CDR2 SVGAGI. CDR3 sequence reads: CASTRDGGLEAFF. In DNA form, the CDR3 reads TGTGCCAGCACTCGCGACGGAGGCCTTGAAGCTTTCTTT.

This clone was observed a handful of times. The chain has TRBV30 and TRBJ1-5; TRBD1 might be the D (6 bases). Germline loops: CDR1 GTSNPN, CDR2 SVGIG (reference sequence). This CDR3 contains 13 residues. With 3 bases removed from V and 5 bases from J, the gap between germline ends came to 11 bases. The CDR3 here is CAWSTGPYQPQHF. The CDR3 region has the DNA TGTGCCTGGAGCACAGGGCCCTATCAGCCCCAGCATTTT.